A selection of T cell receptor beta chains follows, all from one sample in a study of T cell responses to AZD1222 COVID-19 vaccine. TCRdb's copy holds only in-frame clones and misses some; the assay was immunoSEQ multiplex PCR. The sample includes around 130,000 clones, 75% to 95% of them seen just once. The sample consisted of peripheral blood, taken on day 0 of AZD1222 vaccination. The receptors originated from an adult in good health. CDR3s include the opening cysteine and the closing phenylalanine or tryptophan. The order of the fields is V gene, D gene, J gene, clone size, CDR3 DNA, CDR3 protein. A D gene is named only where the DNA matches it firmly. Clone size appears in some rows only: once, few, many, or a class for an expanded clone.

TRBV5-1	.	TRBJ2-2	.	TGCGCCAGCAGCTTCGGAATTGGGGACGCCTTTTTTGGGGAGCTGTTTTTT	CASSFGIGDAFFGELFF
TRBV7-9	.	TRBJ1-4	.	TGTGCCAGCAGCTTAGAGGGGGGTTCAGAAAAACTGTTTTTT	CASSLEGGSEKLFF
TRBV5-1	TRBD1	TRBJ1-2	.	TGCGCCAGCAGCACCGGGACAGTGGAAGCGGGAGGCTACACCTTC	CASSTGTVEAGGYTF
TRBV6-5	.	TRBJ1-5	.	TGTGCCAGCAGGCCAAGGGGGAGGGACAATCAGCCCCAGCATTTT	CASRPRGRDNQPQHF
TRBV4-2	.	TRBJ2-7	.	TGTGCCAGCAGCCCCGTGGGCCAGGGTTACGAGCAGTACTTC	CASSPVGQGYEQYF
TRBV7-2	.	TRBJ2-1	.	TGTGCCAGCAGCTTAGCCTCCTTTTTTGAGCAGTTCTTC	CASSLASFFEQFF
TRBV18	TRBD2	TRBJ2-1	.	TGTGCCAGCTCACCACTATCGACTAGCGGGAGCTCCTACAATGAGCAGTTCTTC	CASSPLSTSGSSYNEQFF
TRBV6-5	TRBD2	TRBJ2-7	.	TGTGCCAGCATCGTAGCGGGCCCCCCGGGGGAGCAGTACTTC	CASIVAGPPGEQYF
TRBV30	.	TRBJ1-1	.	TGTGCCTGGTATACGAGGAGGGCCTGGGACACTGAAGCTTTCTTT	CAWYTRRAWDTEAFF
TRBV6-2/TRBV6-3	.	TRBJ2-3	.	TGTGCCAGCAGTTACGTCGGCGGGACAGATACGCAGTATTTT	CASSYVGGTDTQYF
TRBV2	TRBD1	TRBJ1-2	.	TGTGCCAGCAGTGAAGGACAGGGGGCGGATGGCTACACCTTC	CASSEGQGADGYTF
TRBV11-2	.	TRBJ1-2	.	TGTGCCAGCAGCTTTGAGGTCCCAGGCTGGGGCTACACCTTC	CASSFEVPGWGYTF
TRBV14	TRBD2	TRBJ2-2	.	TGTGCCAGCAGCCGGACTAGCGGGCTGAACACCGGGGAGCTGTTTTTT	CASSRTSGLNTGELFF
TRBV4-2	.	TRBJ1-5	.	TGTGCCAGCAGCCAGGACCCCCGGCGCGTGGGTCAGCCCCAGCATTTT	CASSQDPRRVGQPQHF
TRBV6-4	.	TRBJ2-7	.	TGTGCCAGCAGTGACCGACTAATCTCCTACGAGCAGTACTTC	CASSDRLISYEQYF
TRBV7-9	.	TRBJ2-3	.	TGTGCCAGCAGCCCCTTAATAACCCTCGGGACAGATACGCAGTATTTT	CASSPLITLGTDTQYF
TRBV6-6	.	TRBJ1-3	.	TGTGCCAGCAGTTACGAAGGCAGAGGAAACACCATATATTTT	CASSYEGRGNTIYF
TRBV12-3/TRBV12-4	TRBD2	TRBJ2-3	.	TGTGCCAGCAGCTCGGGACTAGCGGGAGATCGGTATTTT	CASSSGLAGDRYF
TRBV9	.	TRBJ2-5	.	TGTGCCAGCAGCGAGGGAGGGGGGTCGCGAGAGACCCAGTACTTC	CASSEGGGSRETQYF
TRBV5-1	TRBD1	TRBJ2-7	.	TGCGCCAGCACAGATCGGGCCGGGACAGGCGAATTCGAGCAGTACTTC	CASTDRAGTGEFEQYF
TRBV15	.	TRBJ1-2	.	TGTGCCACCAGCAGAGAGGAGGGATCGAACTATGGCTACACCTTC	CATSREEGSNYGYTF
TRBV7-2	.	TRBJ2-2	.	TGTGCCAGCAGCTTAAAGGGAACCGGGGAGCTGTTTTTT	CASSLKGTGELFF
TRBV30	.	TRBJ1-1	once	TGTGCCTGGAGCACCATGAACACTGAAGCTTTCTTT	CAWSTMNTEAFF
TRBV12-5	TRBD1	TRBJ1-5	.	TGTGCTAGTGGTTTGGCCGGACAGGGTAGAAGAAGGAGCAATCAGCCCCAGCATTTT	CASGLAGQGRRRSNQPQHF
TRBV7-6	.	TRBJ1-5	.	TGTGCCAGCAGCTCGGGGGGGAGTCAGCCCCAGCATTTT	CASSSGGSQPQHF
TRBV7-2	TRBD2	TRBJ2-5	few	TGTGCCAGCAGCTTGTTCGCCCCTAGCGGCCAAGAGACCCAGTACTTC	CASSLFAPSGQETQYF
TRBV7-2	.	TRBJ2-3	.	TGTGCCAGCAGCTCCCTAAATACGGGGGATACGCAGTATTTT	CASSSLNTGDTQYF
TRBV19	.	TRBJ1-4	.	TGTGCCAGTAGGAGAGAGGAGGAAAAACTGTTTTTT	CASRREEEKLFF
TRBV9	.	TRBJ1-2	.	TGTGCCAGCAGCGTAGACTTCCTGGGCTATGGCTACACCTTC	CASSVDFLGYGYTF
TRBV19	.	TRBJ2-3	.	TGTGCCAGTAGAGGCTTGCACACAGATACGCAGTATTTT	CASRGLHTDTQYF
TRBV18	TRBD1	TRBJ2-7	.	TGTGCCAGCTCACCACCGGGACAGAACTACGAGCAGTACTTC	CASSPPGQNYEQYF
TRBV6-5	TRBD2	TRBJ2-1	.	TGTGCCAGCAGTTACTCGATCGGGCTGGGAGGGAGTGAGCAGTTCTTC	CASSYSIGLGGSEQFF
TRBV7-9	.	TRBJ2-1	.	TGTGCCAGCAGCCCATCGGTTGAGCAGTTCTTC	CASSPSVEQFF
TRBV5-1	.	TRBJ1-2	.	TGCGCCAGCAGCTTGGGGAGGTACTATGGCTACACCTTC	CASSLGRYYGYTF
TRBV24-1	.	TRBJ2-3	once	TGTGCCACCAGTGATTTGGGACAGACCGATACGCAGTATTTT	CATSDLGQTDTQYF
TRBV18	.	TRBJ1-5	.	TGTGCCAGCTCACCTAAAGAAGGGGGAGAACAGCCCCAGCATTTT	CASSPKEGGEQPQHF
TRBV2	TRBD1	TRBJ1-6	.	TGTGCCAGCAGGGGACAGGCCGGGGGTTCACCCCTCCACTTT	CASRGQAGGSPLHF
TRBV9	.	TRBJ2-5	.	TGTGCCAGCAGCGTCGCGATAGGGGTACAGAACTCGCAAGAGACCCAGTACTTC	CASSVAIGVQNSQETQYF
TRBV7-2	.	TRBJ2-6	.	TGTGCCAGCAGCTTATGGGGGTCTGGGGCCAACGTCCTGACTTTC	CASSLWGSGANVLTF
TRBV20-1	TRBD2	TRBJ2-4	.	TGCAGTGCTAGTACTGATTGGCTAGCGGGGGAAAACATTCAGTACTTC	CSASTDWLAGENIQYF
TRBV5-1	TRBD2	TRBJ2-3	.	TGCGCCAGCAGCTCGGGGCGGGAGGTTCCCACAGATACGCAGTATTTT	CASSSGREVPTDTQYF
TRBV6-2/TRBV6-3	.	TRBJ2-5	.	TGTGCCAGCAGTCCGGGGTTGAGGGAGACCCAGTACTTC	CASSPGLRETQYF
TRBV20-1	TRBD2	TRBJ2-7	.	TGCAGTGCTAGTCCCACCTCTGGCGGGAGTAACGAGCAGTACTTC	CSASPTSGGSNEQYF
TRBV6-4	TRBD1	TRBJ1-1	.	TGTGCCAGCAGGTTCACAGGGGAGACTGAAGCTTTCTTT	CASRFTGETEAFF
TRBV15	.	TRBJ2-7	.	TGTGCCACCAGCAGGAGGGAGGATCCCTCCTACGAGCAGTACTTC	CATSRREDPSYEQYF